This TCR beta chain was recorded in a study of cytomegalovirus exposure and HLA in healthy donors. About the research overall: Inside one of the first data releases sat roughly 80 million unique TCRs taken from HLA-typed donors.

Vbeta (60) and Jbeta (13) primers were used in the PCR. Clones were sequenced by immunoSEQ multiplex PCR, and TCRdb holds only the in-frame ones, with some missing. Found here are about 48,000 clones; the top ten clones hold roughly 1%. Worth noting for this clone: Its specificity is not known.

Notes on the study in general: Later analysis identified over 15,000 TCR beta sequences associated with HLA alleles, using a false discovery rate threshold of 0.05. The study assumed roughly uniform donor sequencing depth for presence/absence analyses. Across HLA loci, a later analysis found differing TCR association rates, with DRB1 most and HLA-C fewest.

The V gene's germline CDR1 is MNHEY and CDR2 SVGAGI. V was shortened by 7 bases and J by 6 bases, with 10 bases between the two germline ends. The CDR3 runs 12 residues. This receptor was taken from a woman in her forties in good health and CMV-seronegative. This sequence joins TRBV6-5 and TRBJ2-4; D is ambiguous. The source material was PBMCs. CDR3 region: CASIATSNIQYF. CDR3 DNA: TGTGCCAGCATCGCTACGTCAAACATTCAGTACTTC.